This T cell receptor (beta chain) originates from a study of shared clonotypes between healthy human individuals. On the study more broadly: CD4 naive and memory got three plates each, CD8 naive two, CD8 memory one. Findings and limits, study-wide: In the sorted subsets, rarefaction showed sequencing was incomplete despite large depth. Blood was the only sampled material, and tissue repertoires likely differ.

Assay: immunoSEQ multiplex PCR; the TCRdb copy retains only in-frame clones and omits some. The sample comprises 600,000 to 750,000 clones, about three quarters of which are singletons, and 1.8% rests with the top ten. Concerning this clone itself: The antigen is undetermined.

Material: memory CD4+ T cells sorted from blood. Noted subset: CD45RA-negative fraction. The TCR sequence derives from a woman in her twenties or thirties in good health.

DNA for the CDR3: TGTGCCAGCAGTTACAGCGGGAGCCCCTACAATGAGCAGTTCTTC. This translates into CASSYSGSPYNEQFF. The rearrangement joins TRBV6-7 to TRBJ2-1, with 8 nucleotides matching TRBD2. TRBV6-7 is known as an ORF, though its function is uncertain. The CDR3 sequence is 15 residues long. Trimming removed 2 bases from V and 2 bases from J; junction bases left unmatched: 2.